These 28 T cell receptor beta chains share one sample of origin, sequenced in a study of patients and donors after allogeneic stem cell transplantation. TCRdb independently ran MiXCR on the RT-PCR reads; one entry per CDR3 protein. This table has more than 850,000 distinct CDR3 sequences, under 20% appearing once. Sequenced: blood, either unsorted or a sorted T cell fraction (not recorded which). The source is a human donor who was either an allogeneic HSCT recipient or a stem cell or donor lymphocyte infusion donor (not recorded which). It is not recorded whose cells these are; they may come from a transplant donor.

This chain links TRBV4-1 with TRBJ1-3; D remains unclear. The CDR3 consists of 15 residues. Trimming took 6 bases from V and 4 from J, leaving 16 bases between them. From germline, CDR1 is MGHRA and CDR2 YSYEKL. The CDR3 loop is CASSLDAAVGNTIYF. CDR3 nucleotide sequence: TGCGCCAGCAGTCTCGACGCGGCGGTCGGAAACACCATATATTTT.

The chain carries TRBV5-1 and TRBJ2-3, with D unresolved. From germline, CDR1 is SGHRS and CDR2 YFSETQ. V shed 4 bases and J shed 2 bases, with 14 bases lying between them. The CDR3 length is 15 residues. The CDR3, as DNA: TGCGCCAGCAGCCCACAAGGGAACCCCACAGATACGCAGTATTTT. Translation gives CASSPQGNPTDTQYF.

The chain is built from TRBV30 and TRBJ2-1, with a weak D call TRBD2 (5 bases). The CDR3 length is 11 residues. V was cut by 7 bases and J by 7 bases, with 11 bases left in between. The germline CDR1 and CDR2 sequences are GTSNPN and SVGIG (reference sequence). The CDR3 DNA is TGTGCCTACCATCCGGGAAATGAGCAGTTCTTC. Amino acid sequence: CAYHPGNEQFF.

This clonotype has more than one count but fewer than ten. As DNA, the CDR3 is TGTGCCAGCAGGGGGGACAGGGGCTACGAGCAGTACTTC. This encodes CASRGDRGYEQYF. The chain has TRBV12-3 or TRBV12-4 and TRBJ2-7; the match to TRBD1 covers 10 bases. This CDR3 has 13 residues. After removal of 6 bases from V and 3 bases from J, the junction contained 2 bases not matched to a gene.

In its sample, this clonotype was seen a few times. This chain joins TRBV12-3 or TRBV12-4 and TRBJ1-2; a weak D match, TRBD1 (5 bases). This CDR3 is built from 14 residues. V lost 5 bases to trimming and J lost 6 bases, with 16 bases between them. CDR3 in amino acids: CASSPTGGANGYTF. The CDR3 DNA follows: TGTGCCAGCAGTCCTACCGGGGGAGCCAATGGCTACACCTTC.

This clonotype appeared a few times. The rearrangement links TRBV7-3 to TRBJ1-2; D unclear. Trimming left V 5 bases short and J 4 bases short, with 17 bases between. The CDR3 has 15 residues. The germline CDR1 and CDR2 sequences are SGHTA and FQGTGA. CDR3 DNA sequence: TGTGCCAGCAGCCCCTCCGTGGGCGGTACCTATGGCTACACCTTC. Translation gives CASSPSVGGTYGYTF.

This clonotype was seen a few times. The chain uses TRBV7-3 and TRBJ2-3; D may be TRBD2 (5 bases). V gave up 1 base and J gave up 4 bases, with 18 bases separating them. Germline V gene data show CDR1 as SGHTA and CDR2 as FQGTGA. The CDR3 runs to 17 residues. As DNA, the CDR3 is TGTGCCAGCAGCTTAAGAGGGCTAGATAGGTTCCCAGATACGCAGTATTTT. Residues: CASSLRGLDRFPDTQYF.

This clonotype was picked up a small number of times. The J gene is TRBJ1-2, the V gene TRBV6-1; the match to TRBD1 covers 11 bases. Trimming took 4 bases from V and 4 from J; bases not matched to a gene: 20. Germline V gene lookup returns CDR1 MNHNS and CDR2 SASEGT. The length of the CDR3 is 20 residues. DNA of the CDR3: TGTGCCAGCAGTGTCGGGACAGGGGGTATGCAGAGGGGAAGACTCTATGGCTACACCTTC. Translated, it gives CASSVGTGGMQRGRLYGYTF.

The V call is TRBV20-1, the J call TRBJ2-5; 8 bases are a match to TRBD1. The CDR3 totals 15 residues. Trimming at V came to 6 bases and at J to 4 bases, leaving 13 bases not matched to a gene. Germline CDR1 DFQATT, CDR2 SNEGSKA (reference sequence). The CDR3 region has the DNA TGCAGTGCGCCAACCCCAGGGGGCGAACGAGAGACCCAGTACTTC. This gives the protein CSAPTPGGERETQYF.

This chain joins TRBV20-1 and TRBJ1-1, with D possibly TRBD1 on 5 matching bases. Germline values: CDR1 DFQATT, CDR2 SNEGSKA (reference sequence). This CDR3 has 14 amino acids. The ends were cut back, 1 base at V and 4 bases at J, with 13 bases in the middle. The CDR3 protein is CSARVRGESTEAFF. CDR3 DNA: TGCAGTGCTAGAGTAAGGGGTGAGAGCACTGAAGCTTTCTTT.

CDR3 region: CSATRGDTQYF. The CDR3 nucleotides read TGCAGTGCTACCAGAGGAGATACGCAGTATTTT. V gene TRBV20-1 combines with J gene TRBJ2-3; D ambiguous. Trimming pared 4 bases from V and 5 bases from J, leaving 7 bases between. The CDR3 runs to 11 residues. The germline CDR1 and CDR2 sequences are DFQATT and SNEGSKA (reference sequence).

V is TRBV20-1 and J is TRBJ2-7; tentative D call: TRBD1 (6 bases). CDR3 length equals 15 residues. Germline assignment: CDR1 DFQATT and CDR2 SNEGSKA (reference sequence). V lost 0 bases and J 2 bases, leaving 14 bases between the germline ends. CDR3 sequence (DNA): TGCAGTGCTAGAGAGGGGGCCGGGATAGCCTACGAGCAGTACTTC. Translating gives CSAREGAGIAYEQYF.

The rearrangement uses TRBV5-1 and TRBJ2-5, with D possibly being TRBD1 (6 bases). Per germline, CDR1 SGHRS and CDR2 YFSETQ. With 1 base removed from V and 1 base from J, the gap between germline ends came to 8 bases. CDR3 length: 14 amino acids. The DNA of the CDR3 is TGCGCCAGCAGCTTGTTGGGGGCCCAAGAGACCCAGTACTTC. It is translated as CASSLLGAQETQYF.

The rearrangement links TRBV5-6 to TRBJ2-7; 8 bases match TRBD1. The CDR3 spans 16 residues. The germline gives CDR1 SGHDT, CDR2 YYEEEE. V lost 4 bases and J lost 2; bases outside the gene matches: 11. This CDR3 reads CASSLPGQVPPYEQYF. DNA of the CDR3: TGTGCCAGCAGCCTACCGGGACAGGTACCCCCCTACGAGCAGTACTTC. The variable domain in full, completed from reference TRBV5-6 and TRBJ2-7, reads DAGVTQSPTHLIKTRGQQVTLRCSPKSGHDTVSWYQQALGQGPQFIFQYYEEEERQRGNFPDRFSGHQFPNYSSELNVNALLLGDSALYLCASSLPGQVPPYEQYFGPGTRLTVT.

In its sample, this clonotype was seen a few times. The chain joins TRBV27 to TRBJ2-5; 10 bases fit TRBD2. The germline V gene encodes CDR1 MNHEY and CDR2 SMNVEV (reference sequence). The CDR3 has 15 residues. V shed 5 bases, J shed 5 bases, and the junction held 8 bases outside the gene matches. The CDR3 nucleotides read TGTGCCAGCAGTCAACTAGCGGGGTTAGGTGAGACCCAGTACTTC. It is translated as CASSQLAGLGETQYF.

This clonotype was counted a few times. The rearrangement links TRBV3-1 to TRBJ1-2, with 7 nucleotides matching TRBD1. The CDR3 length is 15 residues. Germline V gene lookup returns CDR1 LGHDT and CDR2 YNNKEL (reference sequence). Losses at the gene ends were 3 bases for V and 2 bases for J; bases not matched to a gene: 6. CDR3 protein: CASSQETGSNYGYTF. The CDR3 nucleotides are TGTGCCAGCAGCCAGGAGACAGGGAGCAACTATGGCTACACCTTC.

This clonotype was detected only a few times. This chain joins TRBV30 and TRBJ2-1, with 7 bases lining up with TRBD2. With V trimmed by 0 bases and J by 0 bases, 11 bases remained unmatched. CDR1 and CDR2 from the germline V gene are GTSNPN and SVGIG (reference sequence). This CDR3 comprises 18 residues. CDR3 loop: CAWSVHRLLAASYNEQFF. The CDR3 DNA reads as TGTGCCTGGAGTGTACACCGTTTGCTAGCGGCCTCCTACAATGAGCAGTTCTTC.

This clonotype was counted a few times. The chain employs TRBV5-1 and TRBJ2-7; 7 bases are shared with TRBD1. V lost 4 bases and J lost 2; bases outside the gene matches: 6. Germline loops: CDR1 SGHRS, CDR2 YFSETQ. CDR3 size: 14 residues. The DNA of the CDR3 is TGCGCCAGCAGCGGTAGACAGGGAACCTACGAGCAGTACTTC. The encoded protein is CASSGRQGTYEQYF.

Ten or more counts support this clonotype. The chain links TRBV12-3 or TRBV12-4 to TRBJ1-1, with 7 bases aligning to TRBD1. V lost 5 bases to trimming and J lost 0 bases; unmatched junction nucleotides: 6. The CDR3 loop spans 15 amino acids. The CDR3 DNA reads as TGTGCCAGCAGTCCCTCGACAGGGTTGAACACTGAAGCTTTCTTT. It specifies CASSPSTGLNTEAFF.

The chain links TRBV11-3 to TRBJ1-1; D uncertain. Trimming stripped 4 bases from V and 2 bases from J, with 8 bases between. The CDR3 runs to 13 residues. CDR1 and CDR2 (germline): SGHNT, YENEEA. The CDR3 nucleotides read TGTGCCAGCAGCTCTGTGAGAAACACTGAAGCTTTCTTT. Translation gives CASSSVRNTEAFF.

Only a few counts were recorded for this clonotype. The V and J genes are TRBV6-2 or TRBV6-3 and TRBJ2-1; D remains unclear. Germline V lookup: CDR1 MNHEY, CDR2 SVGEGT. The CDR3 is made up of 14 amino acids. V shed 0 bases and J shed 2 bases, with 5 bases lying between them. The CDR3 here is CASSYSAAYNEQFF. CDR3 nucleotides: TGTGCCAGCAGTTACTCGGCAGCCTACAATGAGCAGTTCTTC.

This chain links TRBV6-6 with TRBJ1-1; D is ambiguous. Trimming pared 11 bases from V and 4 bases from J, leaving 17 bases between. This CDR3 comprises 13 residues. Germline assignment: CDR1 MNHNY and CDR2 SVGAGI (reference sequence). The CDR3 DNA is TGTGCCTCCGGCCCGGGCCCGGGCACTGAAGCTTTCTTT. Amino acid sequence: CASGPGPGTEAFF.

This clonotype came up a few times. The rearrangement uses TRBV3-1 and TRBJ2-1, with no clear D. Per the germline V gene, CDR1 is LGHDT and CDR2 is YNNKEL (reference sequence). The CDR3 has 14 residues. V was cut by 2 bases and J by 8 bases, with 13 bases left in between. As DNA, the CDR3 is TGTGCCAGCAGCCAACGGTTAGTTATCGATGAGCAGTTCTTC. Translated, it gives CASSQRLVIDEQFF.

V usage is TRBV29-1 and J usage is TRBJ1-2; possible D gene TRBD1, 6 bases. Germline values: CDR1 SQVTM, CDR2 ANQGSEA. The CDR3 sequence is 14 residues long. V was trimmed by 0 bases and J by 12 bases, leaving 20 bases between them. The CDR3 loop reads CSVEDRGRLKGDTF. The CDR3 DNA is TGCAGCGTTGAAGATCGGGGACGGCTTAAGGGGGACACCTTC.

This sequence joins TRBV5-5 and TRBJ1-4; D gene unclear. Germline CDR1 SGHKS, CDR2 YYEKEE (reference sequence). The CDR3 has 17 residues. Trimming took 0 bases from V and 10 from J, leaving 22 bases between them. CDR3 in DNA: TGTGCCAGCAGCTTGGGGGCCCCGGGAATCCAGAACGGAAAACTGTTTTTT. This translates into CASSLGAPGIQNGKLFF.

The CDR3 nucleotides are TGTGCCAGCAGCTTAGGGGGGACCAGGGGAGAGACCCAGTACTTC. Protein sequence: CASSLGGTRGETQYF. This rearrangement joins TRBV11-2 to TRBJ2-5; D possibly corresponds to TRBD1 (6 bases). Germline loops: CDR1 SGHAT, CDR2 FQNNGV. Trimming took off 1 base at V and 4 bases at J, with 13 bases between the two ends. CDR3 size: 15 residues. The full variable domain, its missing parts supplied by reference TRBV11-2 and TRBJ2-5, is EAGVAQSPRYKIIEKRQSVAFWCNPISGHATLYWYQQILGQGPKLLIQFQNNGVVDDSQLPKDRFSAERLKGVDSTLKIQPAKLEDSAVYLCASSLGGTRGETQYFGPGTRLLVL.

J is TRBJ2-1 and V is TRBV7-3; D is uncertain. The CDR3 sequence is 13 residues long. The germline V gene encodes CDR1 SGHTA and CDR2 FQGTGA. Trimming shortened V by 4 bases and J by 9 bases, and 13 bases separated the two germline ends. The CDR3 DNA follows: TGTGCCAGCAGCTCCGTTGTGGCAACTGAGCAGTTCTTC. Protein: CASSSVVATEQFF. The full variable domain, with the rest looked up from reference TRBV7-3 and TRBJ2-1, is GAGVSQTPSNKVTEKGKYVELRCDPISGHTALYWYRQSLGQGPEFLIYFQGTGAADDSGLPNDRFFAVRPEGSVSTLKIQRTERGDSAVYLCASSSVVATEQFFGPGTRLTVL.

The CDR3 loop is CASSLASGVETQYF. DNA for the CDR3: TGTGCCAGCAGCTTAGCGTCGGGGGTTGAGACCCAGTACTTC. The rearrangement uses TRBV13 and TRBJ2-5, with D perhaps matching TRBD2 (6 bases). The CDR3 runs 14 residues. Trimming cost V 1 base and J 5 bases, with 11 bases left between them. From germline, CDR1 is PRHDT and CDR2 FYEKMQ (reference sequence).